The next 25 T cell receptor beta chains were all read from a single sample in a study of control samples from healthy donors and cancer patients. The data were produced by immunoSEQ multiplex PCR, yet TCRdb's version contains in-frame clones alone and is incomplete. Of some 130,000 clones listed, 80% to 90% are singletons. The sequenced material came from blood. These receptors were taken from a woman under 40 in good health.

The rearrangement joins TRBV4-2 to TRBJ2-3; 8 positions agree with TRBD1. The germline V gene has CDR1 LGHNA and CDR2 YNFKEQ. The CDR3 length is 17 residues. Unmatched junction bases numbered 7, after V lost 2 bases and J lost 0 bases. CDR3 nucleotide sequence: TGTGCCAGCAGCCAACCGGGACAGGCCTCTAGCACAGATACGCAGTATTTT. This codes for CASSQPGQASSTDTQYF.

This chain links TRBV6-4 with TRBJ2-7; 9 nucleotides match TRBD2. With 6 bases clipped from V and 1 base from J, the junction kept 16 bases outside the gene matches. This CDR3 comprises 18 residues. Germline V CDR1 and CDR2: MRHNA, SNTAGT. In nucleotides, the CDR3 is TGTGCCAGCAGCAACAAGACACTACTAGCGGGTGAATCCTACGAGCAGTACTTC. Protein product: CASSNKTLLAGESYEQYF.

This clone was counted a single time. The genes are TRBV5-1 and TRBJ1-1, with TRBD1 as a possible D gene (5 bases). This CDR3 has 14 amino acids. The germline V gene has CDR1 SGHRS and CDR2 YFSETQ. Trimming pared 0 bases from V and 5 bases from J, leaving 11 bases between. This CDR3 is CASSLGQGETEAFF. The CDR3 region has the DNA TGCGCCAGCAGCTTGGGTCAGGGAGAAACTGAAGCTTTCTTT. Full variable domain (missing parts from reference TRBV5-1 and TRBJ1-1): KAGVTQTPRYLIKTRGQQVTLSCSPISGHRSVSWYQQTPGQGLQFLFEYFSETQRNKGNFPGRFSGRQFSNSRSEMNVSTLELGDSALYLCASSLGQGETEAFFGQGTRLTVV.

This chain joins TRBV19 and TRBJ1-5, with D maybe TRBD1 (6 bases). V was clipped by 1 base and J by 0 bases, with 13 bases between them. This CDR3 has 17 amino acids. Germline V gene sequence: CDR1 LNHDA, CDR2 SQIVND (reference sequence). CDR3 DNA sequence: TGTGCCAGTAGTATAGGAAGGGCAGGGGATAGCAATCAGCCCCAGCATTTT. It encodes CASSIGRAGDSNQPQHF. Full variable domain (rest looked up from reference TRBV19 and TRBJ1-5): DGGITQSPKYLFRKEGQNVTLSCEQNLNHDAMYWYRQDPGQGLRLIYYSQIVNDFQKGDIAEGYSVSREKKESFPLTVTSAQKNPTAFYLCASSIGRAGDSNQPQHFGDGTRLSIL.

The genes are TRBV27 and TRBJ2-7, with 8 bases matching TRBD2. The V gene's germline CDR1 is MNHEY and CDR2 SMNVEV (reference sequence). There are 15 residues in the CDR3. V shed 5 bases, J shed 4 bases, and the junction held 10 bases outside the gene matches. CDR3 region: CASSLTGTRAYEQYF. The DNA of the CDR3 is TGTGCCAGCAGTCTAACCGGGACTAGGGCTTACGAGCAGTACTTC.

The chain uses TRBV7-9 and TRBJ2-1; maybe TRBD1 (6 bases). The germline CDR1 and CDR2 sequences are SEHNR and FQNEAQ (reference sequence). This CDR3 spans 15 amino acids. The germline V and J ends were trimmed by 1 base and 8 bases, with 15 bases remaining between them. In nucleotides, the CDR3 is TGTGCCAGCAGCTTAGGGACAGCCCTTTTGGATGAGCAGTTCTTC. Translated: CASSLGTALLDEQFF.

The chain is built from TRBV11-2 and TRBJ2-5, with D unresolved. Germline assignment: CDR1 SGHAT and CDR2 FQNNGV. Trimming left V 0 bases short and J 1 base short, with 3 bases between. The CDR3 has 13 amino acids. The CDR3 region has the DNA TGTGCCAGCAGCTTAGAAGCCCAAGAGACCCAGTACTTC. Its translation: CASSLEAQETQYF.

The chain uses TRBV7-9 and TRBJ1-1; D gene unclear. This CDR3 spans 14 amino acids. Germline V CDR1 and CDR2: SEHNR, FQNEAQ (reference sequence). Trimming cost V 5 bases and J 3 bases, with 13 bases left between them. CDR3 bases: TGTGCCAGCAGCCGGCGGGAATGGGACACTGAAGCTTTCTTT. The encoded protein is CASSRREWDTEAFF.

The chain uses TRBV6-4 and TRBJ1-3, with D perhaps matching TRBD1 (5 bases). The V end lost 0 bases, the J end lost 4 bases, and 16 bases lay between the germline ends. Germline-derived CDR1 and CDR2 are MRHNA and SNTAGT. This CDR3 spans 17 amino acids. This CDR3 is CASSDSRVQEKGNTIYF. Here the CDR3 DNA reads TGTGCCAGCAGTGACTCCCGAGTACAGGAGAAGGGAAACACCATATATTTT.

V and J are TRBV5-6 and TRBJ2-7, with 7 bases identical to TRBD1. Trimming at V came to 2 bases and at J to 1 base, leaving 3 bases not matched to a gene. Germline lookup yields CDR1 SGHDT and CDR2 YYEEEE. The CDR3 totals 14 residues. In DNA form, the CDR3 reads TGTGCCAGCAGCTTCGTGGGACAGTCCTACGAGCAGTACTTC. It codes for CASSFVGQSYEQYF. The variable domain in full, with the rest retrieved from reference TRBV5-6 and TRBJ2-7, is DAGVTQSPTHLIKTRGQQVTLRCSPKSGHDTVSWYQQALGQGPQFIFQYYEEEERQRGNFPDRFSGHQFPNYSSELNVNALLLGDSALYLCASSFVGQSYEQYFGPGTRLTVT.

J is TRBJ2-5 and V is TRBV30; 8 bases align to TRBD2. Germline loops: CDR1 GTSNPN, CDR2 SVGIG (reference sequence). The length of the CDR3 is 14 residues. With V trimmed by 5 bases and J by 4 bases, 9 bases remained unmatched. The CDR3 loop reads CAWGTRGGRETQYF. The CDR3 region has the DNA TGTGCCTGGGGTACCCGGGGGGGGCGAGAGACCCAGTACTTC.

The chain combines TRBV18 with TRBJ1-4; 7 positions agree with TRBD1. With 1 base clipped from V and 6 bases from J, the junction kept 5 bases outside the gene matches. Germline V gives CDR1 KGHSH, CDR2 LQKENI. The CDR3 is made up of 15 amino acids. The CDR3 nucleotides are TGTGCCAGCTCACCACGGAGGGGGCGGGATGAAAAACTGTTTTTT. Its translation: CASSPRRGRDEKLFF.

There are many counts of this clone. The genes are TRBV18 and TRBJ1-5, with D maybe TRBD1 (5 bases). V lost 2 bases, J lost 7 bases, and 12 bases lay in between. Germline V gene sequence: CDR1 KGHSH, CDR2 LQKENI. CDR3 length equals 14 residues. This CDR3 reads CASSPAQRGQPQHF. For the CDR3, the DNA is TGTGCCAGCTCACCAGCGCAGCGGGGCCAGCCCCAGCATTTT.

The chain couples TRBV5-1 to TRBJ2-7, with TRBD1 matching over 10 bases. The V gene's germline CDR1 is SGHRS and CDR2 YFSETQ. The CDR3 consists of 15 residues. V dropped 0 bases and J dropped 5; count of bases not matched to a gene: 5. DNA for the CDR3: TGCGCCAGCAGCTTGGCGGGACAGGGGCGCCACGAGCAGTACTTC. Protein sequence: CASSLAGQGRHEQYF.

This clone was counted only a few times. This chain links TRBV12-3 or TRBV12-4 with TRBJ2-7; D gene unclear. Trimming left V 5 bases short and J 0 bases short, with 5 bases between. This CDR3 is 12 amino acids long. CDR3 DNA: TGTGCCAGCAGTGTTAGCTCCTACGAGCAGTACTTC. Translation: CASSVSSYEQYF.

The CDR3 DNA reads TGTGCCTGGAGTGGGACAGGGGGGCCCTTTAATGAAAAACTGTTTTTT. It is translated as CAWSGTGGPFNEKLFF. V and J are TRBV30 and TRBJ1-4; 10 nucleotides align to TRBD1. The CDR3 is made up of 16 amino acids. Trimming took 1 base from V and 4 from J; bases not matched to a gene: 6. Germline V gene lookup returns CDR1 GTSNPN and CDR2 SVGIG (reference sequence).

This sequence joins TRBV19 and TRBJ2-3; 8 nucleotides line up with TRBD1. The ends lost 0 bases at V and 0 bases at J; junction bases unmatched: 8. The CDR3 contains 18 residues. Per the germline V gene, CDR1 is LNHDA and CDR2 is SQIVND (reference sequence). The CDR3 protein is CASSIEQGEPSSTDTQYF. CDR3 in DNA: TGTGCCAGTAGTATAGAACAGGGGGAGCCTTCTAGCACAGATACGCAGTATTTT.

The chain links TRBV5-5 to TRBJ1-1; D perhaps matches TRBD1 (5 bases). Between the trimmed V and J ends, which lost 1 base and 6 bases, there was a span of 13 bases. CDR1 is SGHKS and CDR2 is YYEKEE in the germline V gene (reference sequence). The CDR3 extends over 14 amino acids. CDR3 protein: CASSLRGGRAEAFF. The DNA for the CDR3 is TGTGCCAGCAGCTTGAGGGGTGGGAGGGCTGAAGCTTTCTTT.

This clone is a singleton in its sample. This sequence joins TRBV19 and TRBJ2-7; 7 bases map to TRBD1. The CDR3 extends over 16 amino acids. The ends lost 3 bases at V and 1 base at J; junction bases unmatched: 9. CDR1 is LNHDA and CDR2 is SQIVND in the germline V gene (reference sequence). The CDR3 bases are TGTGCCAGTAGTATCCAAGGGGGCATGATGTCCTACGAGCAGTACTTC. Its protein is CASSIQGGMMSYEQYF.

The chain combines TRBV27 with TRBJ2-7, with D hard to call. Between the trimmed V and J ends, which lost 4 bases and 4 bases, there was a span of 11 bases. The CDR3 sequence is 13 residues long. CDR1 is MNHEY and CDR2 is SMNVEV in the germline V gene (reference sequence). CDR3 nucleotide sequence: TGTGCCAGCAGTTACAGATTAGGGTACGAGCAGTACTTC. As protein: CASSYRLGYEQYF.

CDR3 sequence reads: CASSLARGQPQHF. Here the CDR3 DNA reads TGTGCCAGCAGCTTAGCGCGGGGTCAGCCCCAGCATTTT. This rearrangement joins TRBV7-2 to TRBJ1-5; no clear D gene. Germline CDR1 and CDR2: SGHTA and FQGNSA. The CDR3 has 13 amino acids. Trimming removed 0 bases at V and 6 bases at J, with 6 bases between.

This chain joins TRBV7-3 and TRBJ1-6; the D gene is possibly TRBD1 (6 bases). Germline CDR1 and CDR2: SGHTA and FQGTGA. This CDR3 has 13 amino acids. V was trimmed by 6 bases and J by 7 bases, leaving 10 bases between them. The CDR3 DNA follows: TGTGCCAGCAGTTCAGACAGGAATTCACCCCTCCACTTT. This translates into CASSSDRNSPLHF.

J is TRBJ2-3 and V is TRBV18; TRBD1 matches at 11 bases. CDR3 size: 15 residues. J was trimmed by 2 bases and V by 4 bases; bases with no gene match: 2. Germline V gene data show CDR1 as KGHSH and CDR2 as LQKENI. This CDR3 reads CASSRGQGATDTQYF. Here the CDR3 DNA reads TGTGCCAGCTCACGAGGACAGGGGGCCACAGATACGCAGTATTTT.

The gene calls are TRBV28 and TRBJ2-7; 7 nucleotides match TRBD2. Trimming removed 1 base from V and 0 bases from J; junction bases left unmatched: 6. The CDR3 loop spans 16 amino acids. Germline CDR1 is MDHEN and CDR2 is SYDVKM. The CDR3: CASSLSVGGSSYEQYF. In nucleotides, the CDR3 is TGTGCCAGCAGTTTATCGGTGGGAGGGAGCTCCTACGAGCAGTACTTC.

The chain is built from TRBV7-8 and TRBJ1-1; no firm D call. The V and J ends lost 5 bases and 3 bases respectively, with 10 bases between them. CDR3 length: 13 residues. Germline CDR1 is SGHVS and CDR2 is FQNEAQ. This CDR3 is CASSQATHTEAFF. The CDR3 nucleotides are TGTGCCAGCAGCCAGGCCACCCACACTGAAGCTTTCTTT.